These 25 T cell receptor beta chains were sequenced from one sample in a study of blood T cell repertoires in COVID-19. Assay: immunoSEQ multiplex PCR; the TCRdb copy retains only in-frame clones and omits some. This table holds about 84,000 clones, roughly 96% found once. The sample taken for sequencing was peripheral blood. Every receptor here comes from a human donor with active COVID-19. The donor label of this sample is uncertain.

The chain employs TRBV18 and TRBJ1-1; D gene unclear. Germline values: CDR1 KGHSH, CDR2 LQKENI. The V end was cut by 3 bases, the J end by 3 bases, with 11 bases between. The CDR3 is made up of 14 amino acids. CDR3 DNA: TGTGCCAGCTCACCTACCCGGGTACACACTGAAGCTTTCTTT. Residues: CASSPTRVHTEAFF.

The chain joins TRBV12-3 or TRBV12-4 to TRBJ2-4; D perhaps matches TRBD1 (5 bases). The ends were cut back, 3 bases at V and 7 bases at J, with 10 bases in the middle. The CDR3 runs 13 residues. Written as DNA, the CDR3 is TGTGCCAGCAGTTTTCAGGGTTATAACATTCAGTACTTC. This codes for CASSFQGYNIQYF.

This chain connects TRBV5-1 to TRBJ2-3; 14 bases are a match to TRBD2. Germline V gene sequence: CDR1 SGHRS, CDR2 YFSETQ. The CDR3 has 16 residues. V shed 3 bases, J shed 1 base, and the junction held 1 base outside the gene matches. The CDR3 region has the DNA TGCGCCAGCAGCTCGGGACTAGCGGGGGGCACAGATACGCAGTATTTT. Translation: CASSSGLAGGTDTQYF.

V is TRBV7-2 and J is TRBJ1-5; D is ambiguous. The CDR3 totals 16 residues. CDR1 and CDR2 from the germline V gene are SGHTA and FQGNSA. Trimming pared 5 bases from V and 5 bases from J, leaving 19 bases between. CDR3 nucleotide sequence: TGTGCCAGCAGCCTAGGTTTTAGTACAGCCTATCAGCCCCAGCATTTT. Translated: CASSLGFSTAYQPQHF.

Written as DNA, the CDR3 is TGTGCCAGCAGTGAATATTTTAGCGGGAAGGGCGAGCAGTACTTC. Protein: CASSEYFSGKGEQYF. The V call is TRBV25-1, the J call TRBJ2-7; 8 bases align to TRBD2. Germline V lookup: CDR1 MGHDK, CDR2 SYGVNS. The ends lost 0 bases at V and 6 bases at J; junction bases unmatched: 7. This CDR3 spans 15 amino acids.

The rearrangement uses TRBV5-1 and TRBJ1-6; TRBD1 might be the D (5 bases). Germline CDR1 reads SGHRS; CDR2 reads YFSETQ. V was cut by 5 bases and J by 7 bases, with 19 bases left in between. CDR3 length: 16 amino acids. DNA for the CDR3: TGCGCCAGCAGACGGGACTCCTCGGGAAACAATTCACCCCTCCACTTT. Its translation is CASRRDSSGNNSPLHF.

This clone was observed once. This chain links TRBV9 with TRBJ2-5; unclear D gene. V shed 0 bases and J shed 1 base, with 4 bases lying between them. Germline CDR1 reads SGDLS; CDR2 reads YYNGEE. The CDR3 totals 13 residues. The CDR3 region is CASSVASQETQYF. As DNA, the CDR3 is TGTGCCAGCAGCGTAGCTAGCCAAGAGACCCAGTACTTC.

This chain uses TRBV28 with TRBJ2-7; TRBD2 is a possible D gene (6 bases). The CDR3 is 18 amino acids. The V end was cut by 3 bases, the J end by 3 bases, with 24 bases between. In germline, CDR1 is MDHEN, CDR2 SYDVKM. CDR3 amino acids: CASSLSRMGLKEDYEQYF. The CDR3 DNA reads as TGTGCCAGCAGTTTGTCTAGGATGGGACTCAAAGAAGACTACGAGCAGTACTTC.

The V gene is TRBV6-5, the J gene TRBJ2-7, with 8 bases identical to TRBD1. Germline-derived CDR1 and CDR2 are MNHEY and SVGAGI. Germline trimming cut 2 bases from V and 4 bases from J; bases unmatched to any gene: 1. The CDR3 extends over 13 amino acids. The CDR3 loop reads CASSYRDRYEQYF. As DNA, the CDR3 is TGTGCCAGCAGTTACCGGGACAGGTACGAGCAGTACTTC.

The gene calls are TRBV27 and TRBJ1-3, with D unclear. V lost 6 bases and J 0 bases, leaving 12 bases between the germline ends. This CDR3 region has 15 residues. Germline assignment: CDR1 MNHEY and CDR2 SMNVEV (reference sequence). In DNA form, the CDR3 reads TGTGCCAGCAGCCCCGGAGTGAGCTCTGGAAACACCATATATTTT. This translates into CASSPGVSSGNTIYF.

The chain employs TRBV19 and TRBJ1-2, with D tentatively TRBD1 (6 bases). The CDR3 consists of 13 residues. With 4 bases removed from V and 8 bases from J, the gap between germline ends came to 14 bases. Germline lookup yields CDR1 LNHDA and CDR2 SQIVND (reference sequence). The CDR3 DNA follows: TGTGCCAGTAGTAACTGGACAGTCCTAGGCTACACCTTC. Translating it yields CASSNWTVLGYTF.

The rearrangement joins TRBV28 to TRBJ2-5, with no clear D. This CDR3 is 13 amino acids long. Germline CDR1 is MDHEN and CDR2 is SYDVKM. V lost 11 bases to trimming and J lost 0 bases, with 13 bases between them. The CDR3 here is CAGTTANQETQYF. CDR3 in DNA: TGTGCCGGTACTACTGCGAACCAAGAGACCCAGTACTTC.

The chain links TRBV3-1 (or the pseudogene TRBV3-2) to TRBJ2-7; no firm D call. This CDR3 spans 14 amino acids. Germline assignment: CDR1 LGHDT and CDR2 YNNKEL (reference sequence). Trimming removed 2 bases at V and 3 bases at J, with 11 bases between. The CDR3 loop reads CASSQPPGYYEQYF. The CDR3 DNA sequence: TGTGCCAGCAGCCAACCCCCGGGTTACTACGAGCAGTACTTC.

The CDR3 nucleotides read TGTGCCAGCAGTTACTCGACAGACCCTTATGGCTACACCTTC. This translates into CASSYSTDPYGYTF. V and J are TRBV6-5 and TRBJ1-2; perhaps TRBD1 as D (5 bases). The CDR3 length is 14 residues. V lost 0 bases and J 5 bases, leaving 10 bases between the germline ends. Germline assignment: CDR1 MNHEY and CDR2 SVGAGI.

The V gene is TRBV5-5, the J gene TRBJ2-7; D not resolved. With 4 bases removed from V and 1 base from J, the gap between germline ends came to 15 bases. The V gene's germline CDR1 is SGHKS and CDR2 YYEKEE (reference sequence). The CDR3 spans 15 residues. CDR3 amino acids: CASSPPGSLSYEQYF. The CDR3 DNA reads TGTGCCAGCAGCCCCCCTGGCTCATTATCCTACGAGCAGTACTTC.

The chain employs TRBV14 and TRBJ1-1; 9 bases are a match to TRBD1. This CDR3 is built from 14 residues. Losses at the gene ends were 4 bases for V and 4 bases for J; bases not matched to a gene: 4. Germline assignment: CDR1 SGHDN and CDR2 FVKESK. The CDR3 sequence: CASSPTGGITEAFF. CDR3 nucleotide sequence: TGTGCCAGCAGCCCGACAGGGGGAATCACTGAAGCTTTCTTT.

The chain recombines TRBV2 with TRBJ1-5; TRBD1 matches at 9 bases. Unmatched junction bases numbered 8, after V lost 6 bases and J lost 5 bases. Per the germline V gene, CDR1 is SNHLY and CDR2 is FYNNEI. The CDR3 covers 15 residues. CDR3 loop: CASRGTGTLDQPQHF. As DNA, the CDR3 is TGTGCCAGCAGGGGGACAGGGACCCTCGATCAGCCCCAGCATTTT.

This chain links TRBV10-3 with TRBJ2-2, with a possible D match to TRBD1 (6 bases). Germline values: CDR1 ENHRY, CDR2 SYGVKD. V was shortened by 4 bases and J by 6 bases, with 9 bases between the two germline ends. This CDR3 spans 13 amino acids. The CDR3 loop is CAISAPGAGELFF. Here the CDR3 DNA reads TGTGCCATCAGTGCACCAGGGGCCGGGGAGCTGTTTTTT.

The chain couples TRBV15 to TRBJ2-5; TRBD2 might be the D (5 bases). Germline loops: CDR1 LNHNV, CDR2 YYDKDF (reference sequence). CDR3 length: 15 amino acids. The ends were cut back, 0 bases at V and 0 bases at J, with 8 bases in the middle. Here the CDR3 DNA reads TGTGCCACCAGCAGAGATACGGGAAACCAAGAGACCCAGTACTTC. Its translation is CATSRDTGNQETQYF.

The count of this clone is one. The chain is built from TRBV7-9 and TRBJ2-7; 9 bases line up with TRBD1. There are 14 residues in the CDR3. Germline loops: CDR1 SEHNR, CDR2 FQNEAQ (reference sequence). V was clipped by 4 bases and J by 2 bases; unmatched bases: 3. The CDR3 sequence is CASSSDRGAYEQYF. The CDR3 region has the DNA TGTGCCAGCAGCTCGGACAGGGGAGCCTACGAGCAGTACTTC.

The genes are TRBV28 and TRBJ2-7; D gene uncertain. V lost 3 bases to trimming and J lost 6 bases, with 15 bases between them. Germline CDR1 reads MDHEN; CDR2 reads SYDVKM. The CDR3 sequence is 14 residues long. The DNA of the CDR3 is TGTGCCAGCAGTTTTGAGGCAGTTCGGCCCGAGCAGTACTTC. Protein product: CASSFEAVRPEQYF.

V gene TRBV14 combines with J gene TRBJ2-7; perhaps TRBD2 as D (6 bases). The germline V gene has CDR1 SGHDN and CDR2 FVKESK. V lost 6 bases to trimming and J lost 3 bases, with 15 bases between them. The CDR3 covers 14 residues. For the CDR3, the DNA is TGTGCCAGCAGTCGGGCAGGGAGGATCTACGAGCAGTACTTC. Translating it yields CASSRAGRIYEQYF.

Comments on this clone: Relative to the germline gene, one junction end is altered; a read error may explain this. The V and J genes are TRBV11-3 and TRBJ2-1; D is possibly TRBD2 (7 bases). From germline, CDR1 is SGHNT and CDR2 YENEEA. The CDR3 has 15 residues. The CDR3 bases are TGTGCCAGCAGTTTAGGGGGGCTAGCGGACAATGAGCAGTTCTTC. Translated, it gives CASSLGGLADNEQFF.

The genes are TRBV7-6 and TRBJ1-1; D unclear. CDR3 length equals 14 residues. V lost 1 base to trimming and J lost 4 bases, with 10 bases between them. CDR1 SGHVS and CDR2 FNYEAQ come from the germline V gene. The CDR3 here is CASSLDRGSTEAFF. The CDR3 DNA reads TGTGCCAGCAGCTTAGATCGGGGTAGCACTGAAGCTTTCTTT.

The chain carries TRBV29-1 and TRBJ1-1; D gene uncertain. Trimming took off 4 bases at V and 11 bases at J, with 11 bases between the two ends. CDR1 is SQVTM, CDR2 ANQGSEA, per germline. The CDR3 is 10 amino acids. CDR3 nucleotide sequence: TGCAGCGTTGTACGTAGTCGGGCTTTCTTT. Its translation: CSVVRSRAFF.